The 16 T cell receptor beta chains below come from one sample, sequenced in a study of T cell responses to AZD1222 COVID-19 vaccine. Profiling relied on immunoSEQ multiplex PCR, and the TCRdb table lists in-frame clones only, not all of them. The sample shows roughly 140,000 clones, approximately 94% of them seen only once. The input for sequencing was peripheral blood, taken on day 0 of AZD1222 vaccination. The receptors come from an adult in good health.

This clone came up once. V gene TRBV24-1 combines with J gene TRBJ2-3; TRBD2 is a possible D gene (5 bases). This CDR3 has 13 residues. Germline V gene data show CDR1 as KGHDR and CDR2 as SFDVKD. Trimming took 4 bases from V and 3 from J, leaving 7 bases between them. The CDR3 DNA is TGTGCCACCAGTGAACGGGGAACAGATACGCAGTATTTT. Amino acids: CATSERGTDTQYF.

This clone was detected once. The DNA of the CDR3 is TGTGCCAGCTCCCCCCGGACCTATGGCTACACCTTC. Encoded protein: CASSPRTYGYTF. The rearrangement joins TRBV5-6 to TRBJ1-2; D is uncertain. In germline, CDR1 is SGHDT, CDR2 YYEEEE. This CDR3 is built from 12 residues. V was pared by 7 bases and J by 4 bases, with 11 bases between.

This chain links TRBV27 with TRBJ2-7, with D unclear. V gave up 5 bases and J gave up 2 bases, with 16 bases separating them. The CDR3 contains 15 residues. Germline assignment: CDR1 MNHEY and CDR2 SMNVEV (reference sequence). The CDR3 DNA follows: TGTGCCAGCAGTCCAGAGACCTTTCTCCCCTACGAGCAGTACTTC. Protein product: CASSPETFLPYEQYF.

The chain uses TRBV27 and TRBJ2-2, with D perhaps assigned TRBD1 or TRBD2 (5 bases each). This CDR3 spans 16 amino acids. Germline assignment: CDR1 MNHEY and CDR2 SMNVEV (reference sequence). Trimming pared 3 bases from V and 5 bases from J, leaving 16 bases between. CDR3 residues: CASSFWGFGGTGELFF. The CDR3, as DNA: TGTGCCAGCAGTTTCTGGGGGTTTGGGGGAACCGGGGAGCTGTTTTTT.

This clone was counted a single time. V gene TRBV20-1 combines with J gene TRBJ2-7; D possibly uses TRBD1 or TRBD2 (6 bases each). There are 15 residues in the CDR3. CDR1 and CDR2 (germline): DFQATT, SNEGSKA (reference sequence). V lost 3 bases to trimming and J lost 2 bases, with 17 bases between them. In nucleotides, the CDR3 is TGCAGTGCTAGTCGTCCGGGCGGGACACCCTACGAGCAGTACTTC. Its protein is CSASRPGGTPYEQYF.

The rearrangement joins TRBV27 to TRBJ2-3; either TRBD1 or TRBD2 may supply D (5 bases each). This CDR3 is built from 16 residues. Trimming took off 5 bases at V and 2 bases at J, with 17 bases between the two ends. Germline V gene lookup returns CDR1 MNHEY and CDR2 SMNVEV (reference sequence). CDR3 sequence: CASSPRDLSYTDTQYF. Written as DNA, the CDR3 is TGTGCCAGCAGTCCCCGGGACCTGTCTTACACAGATACGCAGTATTTT.

The CDR3 DNA reads as TGCGCCAGCAGCTTGGGGCAGGCGGAGACTGAAGCTTTCTTT. It is translated as CASSLGQAETEAFF. V usage is TRBV5-1 and J usage is TRBJ1-1; D is ambiguous. V lost 0 bases to trimming and J lost 5 bases, with 11 bases between them. The germline gives CDR1 SGHRS, CDR2 YFSETQ. CDR3 size: 14 residues.

A remark on this clone: Relative to the germline gene, one junction end is altered; a read error may explain this. The V and J genes are TRBV7-9 and TRBJ1-5; 7 positions agree with TRBD1. The CDR3 spans 14 residues. CDR1 and CDR2 from the germline V gene are SEHNR and FQNEAQ (reference sequence). The CDR3, as DNA: TGTGCCAGCAGCCAGGGGGTCAGCAGTCAGCCCCAGCATTTT. Its protein is CASSQGVSSQPQHF.

The chain joins TRBV19 to TRBJ1-1; D gene uncertain. The CDR3 has 14 residues. In germline, CDR1 is LNHDA, CDR2 SQIVND (reference sequence). Trimming removed 6 bases at V and 4 bases at J, with 15 bases between. CDR3 protein: CASSKQILGTEAFF. CDR3 DNA sequence: TGTGCCAGTAGCAAACAGATCCTAGGCACTGAAGCTTTCTTT.

This chain links TRBV5-6 with TRBJ1-1; D is unresolved. The length of the CDR3 is 14 residues. Germline CDR1 SGHDT, CDR2 YYEEEE. The V gene lost 3 bases and the J gene lost 4 bases, with 13 bases spanning the gap. The DNA of the CDR3 is TGTGCCAGCAGCTGGTTGCGATCGGGCACTGAAGCTTTCTTT. This gives the protein CASSWLRSGTEAFF. Full variable domain (rest looked up from reference TRBV5-6 and TRBJ1-1): DAGVTQSPTHLIKTRGQQVTLRCSPKSGHDTVSWYQQALGQGPQFIFQYYEEEERQRGNFPDRFSGHQFPNYSSELNVNALLLGDSALYLCASSWLRSGTEAFFGQGTRLTVV.

The chain joins TRBV7-8 to TRBJ1-5, with D tentatively TRBD1 (5 bases). CDR1 SGHVS and CDR2 FQNEAQ come from the germline V gene. Between the trimmed V and J ends, which lost 1 base and 1 base, there was a span of 11 bases. This CDR3 is built from 16 residues. CDR3 protein: CASSLEGTWSNQPQHF. The DNA of the CDR3 is TGTGCCAGCAGCTTAGAGGGGACGTGGAGCAATCAGCCCCAGCATTTT.

The chain links TRBV29-1 to TRBJ1-5, with D tentatively TRBD1 (5 bases). The germline V gene encodes CDR1 SQVTM and CDR2 ANQGSEA. This CDR3 comprises 14 residues. V lost 6 bases, J lost 5 bases, and 17 bases lay in between. The CDR3 protein is CSVLHGGGDQPQHF. DNA of the CDR3: TGCAGCGTCTTACATGGCGGGGGGGATCAGCCCCAGCATTTT.

The chain employs TRBV2 and TRBJ1-2, with D unclear. The CDR3 has 15 residues. In germline, CDR1 is SNHLY, CDR2 FYNNEI. V gave up 6 bases and J gave up 4 bases, with 18 bases separating them. The CDR3 DNA sequence: TGTGCCAGCAGCTCCTTCGGACGATGGGGCTATGGCTACACCTTC. Translated: CASSSFGRWGYGYTF. The full variable domain, in which reference TRBV2 and TRBJ1-2 provide the parts outside the CDR3, is EPEVTQTPSHQVTQMGQEVILRCVPISNHLYFYWYRQILGQKVEFLVSFYNNEISEKSEIFDDQFSVERPDGSNFTLKIRSTKLEDSAMYFCASSSFGRWGYGYTFGSGTRLTVV.

This chain links TRBV18 with TRBJ2-7, with D unclear. Germline V lookup: CDR1 KGHSH, CDR2 LQKENI. Trimming removed 0 bases at V and 2 bases at J, with 8 bases between. The CDR3 has 14 amino acids. The CDR3 region is CASSPPGQPYEQYF. CDR3 sequence (DNA): TGTGCCAGCTCACCACCAGGGCAGCCCTACGAGCAGTACTTC.

This chain joins TRBV5-6 and TRBJ1-5; 8 bases are a match to TRBD1. Looked up from germline, CDR1 is SGHDT and CDR2 is YYEEEE. The junction had 7 bases not matched to a gene; V was cut back by 4 bases and J by 1 base. The CDR3 loop spans 16 amino acids. The CDR3 coding sequence is TGTGCCAGCAGCCTACAGGGGGTGGTAAGCAATCAGCCCCAGCATTTT. Translating gives CASSLQGVVSNQPQHF.

This chain links TRBV19 with TRBJ2-1; D possibly corresponds to TRBD1 (7 bases). V lost 2 bases, J lost 5 bases, and 13 bases lay in between. The CDR3 spans 15 residues. CDR1 is LNHDA, CDR2 SQIVND, per germline (reference sequence). The CDR3 reads CASSIRRGLDNEQFF. In DNA, the CDR3 is TGTGCCAGTAGTATACGGAGGGGGCTAGACAATGAGCAGTTCTTC.